This T cell receptor beta chain was sequenced in a study of PD-L1 blockade in urothelial cancer. Study-wide results and caveats: Below-median pretreatment blood TCR clonality was a predictor of better survival.

Noted time point: pretreatment peripheral blood. TCRdb's copy holds only in-frame clones and misses some; the assay was immunoSEQ multiplex PCR. This table has about 43,000 clones, more than 75% appearing once. Trimming removed 2 bases at V and 3 bases at J, with 11 bases between. The CDR3 extends over 14 amino acids. Germline assignment: CDR1 SGHTS and CDR2 YDEGEE. As to this clone: As yet, its antigen is unknown.

Sequencing used PBMCs, obtained around atezolizumab (anti-PD-L1) treatment. V gene TRBV5-8 combines with J gene TRBJ1-1; D is ambiguous. This TCR was sampled from a man aged 55 to 69 with urothelial cancer. CDR3 sequence reads: CASSLRLRHTEAFF. In nucleotides, the CDR3 is TGTGCCAGCAGCTTACGACTGCGGCACACTGAAGCTTTCTTT. Based on the CDR3 plus reference TRBV5-8 and TRBJ1-1, the full variable domain is EAGVTQSPTHLIKTRGQQATLRCSPISGHTSVYWYQQALGLGLQFLLWYDEGEERNRGNFPPRFSGRQFPNYSSELNVNALELEDSALYLCASSLRLRHTEAFFGQGTRLTVV.